A selection of T cell receptor beta chains follows, all from one sample in a study of naive and memory T cell subsets. TCRdb used MiXCR to reprocess the UMI-ligation and nested PCR reads, holding one entry per CDR3 protein. The sample yields roughly 150,000 distinct CDR3 sequences, over 20% seen once. The source material was naive CD4+ T cells from blood. These receptor sequences come from a human donor in good health. The conserved cysteine and the conserved F or W are not part of the CDR3 here. The order of the fields is V gene, CDR3 protein.

>TRBV29-1
SVSASGYNEQF
>TRBV27
ASSSTGRGEGETQY
>TRBV10-3
AISEGGDTQY
>TRBV6-5
ASSWTLNNEQY
>TRBV5-1
ASSNLPGQGNYEQY
>TRBV28
ASSSAQGLFSYEQY
>TRBV12-5
ASGLTTLAGEETQY
>TRBV24-1
ATSDFQGNEQF
>TRBV12-3/TRBV12-4
ASRPTQGTTF
>TRBV6-5
ASSYVGYNSPLH
>TRBV12-3/TRBV12-4
ASSTPDRDSPYEQY
>TRBV7-3
ASSPKPRNTGELF
>TRBV19
ASSIDAGTRTDTQY
>TRBV7-2
ASSFDLIGLDTQY
>TRBV20-1
SAMDRGKGGELF
>TRBV7-6
ASSPSLAVGVGETQY
>TRBV11-1
ASSSPRYGKRYEQY
>TRBV20-1
SAWPGTGKETQY
>TRBV7-2
ASSPRFTGELF
>TRBV29-1
SVQEKRAF
>TRBV5-1
ASSLDAGDQPQH
>TRBV28
ASPKGGHYEQY
>TRBV2
ASSTGANVLT
>TRBV20-1
SAPVWTSGLGSYNEQF
>TRBV20-1
SARVRLAGWNTGELF
>TRBV12-5
ASGFTGVTSTPAYEQF
>TRBV6-6
ASSLGGAVDTQY
>TRBV7-9
ASQSGTWGNQPQH
>TRBV11-2
ASSPDRTGTFTDTQY
>TRBV24-1
AVASGTSGVSSKNIQY
>TRBV28
ASSFSLGRDYEQY
>TRBV28
ASSSPYEQF
>TRBV12-3/TRBV12-4
ASSLIVVDTQY
>TRBV28
ASSLVEGALVSSYNEQF
>TRBV7-2
ASSIGDRGYYEQY